The clone carrying this TCR beta chain was seen ten or more times. Its antigen is unknown. This record belongs to a study of CD8+CD57+ T cells in acquired aplastic anemia. Study overall: Mean DNA quantity obtained from sorted CD4+ and CD8+ cells was 3 to 3.5 ug. Approximately 11 million reads were obtained on average for healthy donor CD4+ cells. Study outcomes and limitations: There were twenty-nine CD8+ CDR3 sequences that occurred in both patients and controls.

TCR beta VDJ and CDR3 profiling used genomic DNA as template. TCRdb reprocessed the reads with MiXCR, giving one entry per CDR3 protein. This sample has fewer than 70,000 distinct CDR3 sequences, with 50% to 55% found just once. Germline V gene lookup returns CDR1 LGHDT and CDR2 YNNKEL (reference sequence). CDR3 size: 17 residues. V lost 4 bases to trimming and J lost 1 base; unmatched junction nucleotides: 13. The genes are TRBV3-1 and TRBJ2-7, with 7 bases aligning to TRBD1. Specimen: sorted CD4+, CD8+, or CD8+CD57+ T cells (not recorded which) from PBMCs. This TCR came from a human donor in good health, serving as a control. The CDR3 DNA follows: TGTGCCAGCAGCCCCCGACGAAGACAGGGAAGGTCCTACGAGCAGTACTTC. Its translation: CASSPRRRQGRSYEQYF.